This T cell receptor (beta chain) was identified in a study of blood T cells in healthy people across ages. With respect to this clonotype: What it binds is not known.

Then a second PCR, running roughly 6 to 12 cycles, was carried out with a sample-barcoded 5' primer and a J-beta primer mix. TCRdb called the 5' RACE reads again in MiXCR, with one record for every CDR3 protein. The sample carries about 720,000 distinct CDR3 sequences, 22% recorded once. The V and J ends lost 5 bases and 10 bases respectively, with 17 bases between them. Germline assignment: CDR1 MNHNY and CDR2 SVGAGI (reference sequence). This CDR3 has 14 residues. Study conclusions and caveats: With donor CMV status unknown, expanded clonotype changes were possibly confounded. In these data, TCR beta diversity tracked strongly with naive T cell percentage. Per million T cells, TCR beta diversity dropped roughly linearly as age increased.

The sample taken for sequencing was blood. The V gene is TRBV6-6, the J gene TRBJ1-4, with a tentative D call TRBD1 (6 bases). This receptor was obtained from an older man in good health. The CDR3 nucleotides read TGTGCCAGCAGTCCAGGGGATGTCATGGGAAAACTGTTTTTT. Translation: CASSPGDVMGKLFF.